These 26 T cell receptor beta chains came from one sample sequenced in a study of T cell changes during pregnancy in multiple sclerosis. Assay: immunoSEQ multiplex PCR; the TCRdb copy retains only in-frame clones and omits some. The sample has tens of thousands of clones; around 90% are singletons. This sample comprised CD8+ T cells from peripheral blood mononuclear cells, obtained in the first trimester of pregnancy. All receptors come from a female donor with multiple sclerosis, enrolled in a pregnancy study.

V is TRBV4-3 and J is TRBJ1-2; D unclear. Trimming cost V 0 bases and J 7 bases, with 15 bases left between them. The CDR3 sequence is 15 residues long. Germline V lookup: CDR1 LGHNA, CDR2 YSLEER. The CDR3 sequence: CASSQEVPNRGGYTF. CDR3 DNA: TGCGCCAGCAGCCAAGAAGTTCCCAACCGGGGTGGCTACACCTTC.

The chain links TRBV27 to TRBJ1-6; the match to TRBD1 covers 8 bases. The V gene's germline CDR1 is MNHEY and CDR2 SMNVEV (reference sequence). With 6 bases clipped from V and 8 bases from J, the junction kept 6 bases outside the gene matches. CDR3 length: 14 residues. Here the CDR3 reads CASRYGQGYSPLHF. Here the CDR3 DNA reads TGTGCCAGCAGATACGGACAGGGCTATTCACCCCTCCACTTT.

V is TRBV28 and J is TRBJ2-4; tentatively, D is TRBD2 (5 bases). Germline lookup yields CDR1 MDHEN and CDR2 SYDVKM. This CDR3 has 17 residues. V was shortened by 2 bases and J by 5 bases, with 19 bases between the two germline ends. The CDR3 protein is CASSLPVGFKEENIQYF. The CDR3 coding sequence is TGTGCCAGCAGTTTACCGGTAGGATTTAAGGAGGAAAACATTCAGTACTTC.

The CDR3 DNA reads as TGTGCCAGCATCCAAAAACAGGGCCCCCAAGAGACCCAGTACTTC. It encodes CASIQKQGPQETQYF. The chain couples TRBV28 to TRBJ2-5; D perhaps matches TRBD1 (6 bases). The CDR3 is 15 residues long. Germline assignment: CDR1 MDHEN and CDR2 SYDVKM. Trimming cost V 7 bases and J 1 base, with 16 bases left between them.

The J gene is TRBJ1-1, the V gene TRBV29-1, with 7 bases matching TRBD1. Germline loops: CDR1 SQVTM, CDR2 ANQGSEA. The CDR3 consists of 10 residues. Trimming at V came to 7 bases and at J to 7 bases, leaving 3 bases not matched to a gene. CDR3 loop: CSGWDSEAFF. As DNA, the CDR3 is TGCAGCGGTTGGGACAGTGAAGCTTTCTTT.

In this sample, this clone turned up once. The chain links TRBV11-3 to TRBJ1-2; no clear D gene. V gave up 4 bases and J gave up 6 bases, with 12 bases separating them. CDR1 and CDR2 (germline): SGHNT, YENEEA. The CDR3 is 13 amino acids. The CDR3 is CASSYDLADGYTF. As DNA, the CDR3 is TGTGCCAGCAGCTATGACCTGGCGGATGGCTACACCTTC.

This CDR3 is CASSFTSGGTGELFF. CDR3 sequence (DNA): TGTGCCAGCAGCTTCACTAGCGGGGGAACCGGGGAGCTGTTTTTT. J is TRBJ2-2 and V is TRBV7-3, with TRBD2 matching 11 bases. Trimming removed 3 bases from V and 5 bases from J; junction bases left unmatched: 2. CDR3 length equals 15 residues. The germline CDR1 and CDR2 sequences are SGHTA and FQGTGA.

Sample share makes this clone medium-sized. The chain couples TRBV5-6 to TRBJ2-2; weak D call: TRBD1 (6 bases). Germline CDR1 is SGHDT and CDR2 is YYEEEE. V shed 0 bases and J shed 3 bases, with 9 bases lying between them. The CDR3 loop spans 15 amino acids. CDR3 sequence: CASSLVQGDTGELFF. Here the CDR3 DNA reads TGTGCCAGCAGCTTGGTACAGGGTGACACCGGGGAGCTGTTTTTT.

This clone has only one observation. DNA of the CDR3: TGTGCCAGCAGGGGACAGCCGACTCCCTCTGGGGCCAACGTCCTGACTTTC. Its protein product is CASRGQPTPSGANVLTF. The rearrangement joins TRBV27 to TRBJ2-6; 7 bases agree with TRBD1. Germline trimming cut 6 bases from V and 0 bases from J; bases unmatched to any gene: 8. The CDR3 length is 17 residues. Germline-derived CDR1 and CDR2 are MNHEY and SMNVEV (reference sequence).

V gene TRBV6-5 combines with J gene TRBJ1-4, with TRBD1 identical over 8 bases. V was clipped by 4 bases and J by 2 bases; unmatched bases: 6. CDR3 size: 16 residues. Germline V CDR1 and CDR2: MNHEY, SVGAGI. CDR3 amino acids: CASSSDRETTNEKLFF. CDR3 in DNA: TGTGCCAGCAGTTCGGACAGGGAGACGACTAATGAAAAACTGTTTTTT.

The rearrangement joins TRBV7-9 to TRBJ1-2; no firm D call. The CDR3 extends over 14 amino acids. The germline gives CDR1 SEHNR, CDR2 FQNEAQ (reference sequence). Trimming took 4 bases from V and 8 from J, leaving 17 bases between them. The CDR3 sequence: CASSSLRGIRGYTF. The CDR3 region has the DNA TGTGCCAGCAGCTCCCTTCGCGGGATTCGGGGCTACACCTTC.

This clone was seen only a few times. The chain uses TRBV27 and TRBJ1-6, with D hard to call. V lost 2 bases and J 13 bases, leaving 21 bases between the germline ends. CDR3 length: 16 amino acids. From germline, CDR1 is MNHEY and CDR2 SMNVEV (reference sequence). The CDR3 DNA is TGTGCCAGCAGTTTACCCTCAAGACCGGGGAGGTTCCCCCTCCACTTT. It specifies CASSLPSRPGRFPLHF.

The rearrangement uses TRBV27 and TRBJ2-7, with D possibly being TRBD1 (6 bases). The CDR3 spans 17 residues. The V and J ends lost 0 bases and 0 bases respectively, with 15 bases between them. Looked up from germline, CDR1 is MNHEY and CDR2 is SMNVEV (reference sequence). CDR3 sequence: CASSLSTGFSFSYEQYF. CDR3 sequence (DNA): TGTGCCAGCAGTTTATCCACAGGGTTCAGTTTCTCCTACGAGCAGTACTTC.

This chain joins TRBV6-8 and TRBJ2-1; tentatively, D is TRBD2 (6 bases). The length of the CDR3 is 15 residues. Trimming removed 11 bases at V and 5 bases at J, with 22 bases between. Looked up from germline, CDR1 is MNHGY and CDR2 is SAAAGT. This CDR3 is CAAPPTGESDNEQFF. CDR3 DNA: TGTGCCGCCCCCCCGACGGGAGAAAGCGACAATGAGCAGTTCTTC.

The V call is TRBV6-6, the J call TRBJ2-3, with D maybe TRBD1 (6 bases). The V and J ends lost 6 bases and 0 bases respectively, with 10 bases between them. From germline, CDR1 is MNHNY and CDR2 SVGAGI (reference sequence). The CDR3 contains 14 residues. CDR3 nucleotides: TGTGCCAGCAGGGCCAGGGGCAGCACAGATACGCAGTATTTT. Protein sequence: CASRARGSTDTQYF.

The chain couples TRBV27 to TRBJ2-5; possible D gene TRBD1, 5 bases. V was clipped by 8 bases and J by 5 bases, with 12 bases between them. CDR1 and CDR2 (germline): MNHEY, SMNVEV (reference sequence). The CDR3 has 12 residues. The CDR3 DNA reads TGTGCCAGCGGGGCGATCCAGGAGACCCAGTACTTC. Its translation is CASGAIQETQYF.

The sample holds one count of this clone. The chain has TRBV2 and TRBJ1-2; a weak D match, TRBD1 (6 bases). The CDR3 contains 14 residues. V lost 2 bases and J 4 bases, leaving 11 bases between the germline ends. CDR1 is SNHLY, CDR2 FYNNEI, per germline. The CDR3 loop reads CASSESGAGYGYTF. For the CDR3, the DNA is TGTGCCAGCAGTGAATCAGGGGCGGGCTATGGCTACACCTTC.

The chain couples TRBV27 to TRBJ1-1; D not resolved. Per the germline V gene, CDR1 is MNHEY and CDR2 is SMNVEV (reference sequence). V was cut by 3 bases and J by 1 base, with 6 bases left in between. The CDR3 has 13 residues. CDR3 residues: CASSFNGNTEAFF. The CDR3 region has the DNA TGTGCCAGCAGTTTCAACGGGAACACTGAAGCTTTCTTT.

The chain carries TRBV30 and TRBJ2-3; 7 positions agree with TRBD2. This CDR3 has 14 amino acids. Germline CDR1 reads GTSNPN; CDR2 reads SVGIG (reference sequence). V lost 1 base, J lost 1 base, and 2 bases stayed unmatched. DNA of the CDR3: TGTGCCTGGAGTGCGGCGGGAGGCACAGATACGCAGTATTTT. Encoded protein: CAWSAAGGTDTQYF.

The V call is TRBV7-6, the J call TRBJ2-5, with 8 bases fitting TRBD1. The germline gives CDR1 SGHVS, CDR2 FNYEAQ. This CDR3 contains 16 residues. Losses at the gene ends were 3 bases for V and 5 bases for J; bases not matched to a gene: 11. The CDR3 is CASSFHPDRDEETQYF. The CDR3 nucleotides read TGTGCCAGCAGCTTCCACCCGGACAGGGATGAGGAGACCCAGTACTTC.

The chain joins TRBV27 to TRBJ2-7; 9 bases fit TRBD2. V was pared by 4 bases and J by 2 bases, with 3 bases of the junction left unmatched. The length of the CDR3 is 14 residues. Germline V gene sequence: CDR1 MNHEY, CDR2 SMNVEV (reference sequence). The CDR3 DNA follows: TGTGCCAGCAGTTCGTTAGCGGGAGCCTACGAGCAGTACTTC. It translates to CASSSLAGAYEQYF.

This chain connects TRBV7-3 to TRBJ2-3; 11 nucleotides match TRBD2. The CDR3 extends over 15 amino acids. Losses at the gene ends were 2 bases for V and 7 bases for J; bases not matched to a gene: 5. Germline loops: CDR1 SGHTA, CDR2 FQGTGA. The CDR3 here is CASSLYSGGENTQYF. CDR3 nucleotide sequence: TGTGCCAGCAGCTTATATAGCGGGGGGGAGAATACGCAGTATTTT.

The rearrangement links TRBV6-1 to TRBJ1-5, with D possibly matching TRBD1 (6 bases). Trimming cost V 5 bases and J 4 bases, with 15 bases left between them. Germline lookup yields CDR1 MNHNS and CDR2 SASEGT. The length of the CDR3 is 15 residues. For the CDR3, the DNA is TGTGCCAGCAGTAAGGACAGACTGGGAAATCAGCCCCAGCATTTT. This codes for CASSKDRLGNQPQHF.

V and J are TRBV7-9 and TRBJ2-7; 8 bases map to TRBD2. With 2 bases clipped from V and 1 base from J, the junction kept 7 bases outside the gene matches. Per germline, CDR1 SEHNR and CDR2 FQNEAQ (reference sequence). The CDR3 length is 16 residues. CDR3 residues: CASSLRGSSGSYEQYF. CDR3 DNA: TGTGCCAGCAGCTTAAGGGGATCTAGCGGGTCCTACGAGCAGTACTTC.

The chain employs TRBV6-5 and TRBJ2-1; tentative D call: TRBD1 (6 bases). V lost 2 bases to trimming and J lost 9 bases, with 14 bases between them. Germline loops: CDR1 MNHEY, CDR2 SVGAGI. CDR3 length: 14 amino acids. The CDR3 bases are TGTGCCAGCAGTTACGAACGACAGGTCAGTGAGCAGTTCTTC. This codes for CASSYERQVSEQFF.

The chain recombines TRBV19 with TRBJ1-1, with unresolved D. V shed 7 bases and J shed 1 base, with 10 bases lying between them. This CDR3 has 13 residues. In germline, CDR1 is LNHDA, CDR2 SQIVND (reference sequence). The CDR3 region has the DNA TGTGCCAGTATGGAGATCGGGAACACTGAAGCTTTCTTT. This codes for CASMEIGNTEAFF.